The entry below gives a single T cell receptor beta chain sequence along with its context. Its antigen is unidentified. TCRdb re-derived calls from the 5' RACE reads in MiXCR, one entry per CDR3 protein. This sample yields 330,000 or so distinct CDR3 sequences, of which roughly 8% are seen a single time; less than 15% belongs to the top ten. The data derive from a study of CD8 T cells in ankylosing spondylitis. Study-wide points: In ankylosing spondylitis blood, a motif of about eight highly homologous TCR beta variants appeared characteristic.

Sequencing used blood, either unsorted or a sorted T cell fraction (not recorded which). The origin of this receptor is a male donor with ankylosing spondylitis.

CDR3 in DNA: TGTGCCAGCAGCCCCCGGGACAGGGGCGGATATAATGGCTACACCTTC. It encodes CASSPRDRGGYNGYTF. This rearrangement joins TRBV6-2 or TRBV6-3 to TRBJ1-2; 10 bases are a match to TRBD1. CDR1 is MNHEY, CDR2 SVGEGT, per germline. Trimming took 6 bases from V and 6 from J; bases not matched to a gene: 13. The CDR3 is made up of 16 amino acids.